This T cell receptor (beta chain) derives from a study of T cell responses to AZD1222 COVID-19 vaccine. General study points: Across the whole spike, CD4 TCRs peaked at regions 160-218 and 743-854. AZD1222 recipients seropositive at baseline numbered only five or six. Reports indicate that nearly half of spike-specific TCRs are directed at unmutated variant regions. Donors skewed white British and female; clonal diversity was possibly underestimated.

Germline V gene lookup returns CDR1 SEHNR and CDR2 FQNEAQ (reference sequence). This CDR3 contains 16 residues. The V gene end was trimmed by 5 bases and the J gene end by 2 bases; junction bases not matched to a gene: 4. Sequenced by immunoSEQ multiplex PCR; TCRdb stores in-frame clones only, minus some. The sample contains some 150,000 clones, about nine tenths of which appear only once. On this clone: Its antigen is still unknown.

The specimen comprised peripheral blood, sampled on day 0 of AZD1222 vaccination. The receptor was derived from an adult in good health. This rearrangement joins TRBV7-9 to TRBJ2-3; 13 bases fit TRBD2. Here the CDR3 DNA reads TGTGCCAGCAGCCGCACTAGCGGGGGGGTCACAGATACGCAGTATTTT. Protein product: CASSRTSGGVTDTQYF.